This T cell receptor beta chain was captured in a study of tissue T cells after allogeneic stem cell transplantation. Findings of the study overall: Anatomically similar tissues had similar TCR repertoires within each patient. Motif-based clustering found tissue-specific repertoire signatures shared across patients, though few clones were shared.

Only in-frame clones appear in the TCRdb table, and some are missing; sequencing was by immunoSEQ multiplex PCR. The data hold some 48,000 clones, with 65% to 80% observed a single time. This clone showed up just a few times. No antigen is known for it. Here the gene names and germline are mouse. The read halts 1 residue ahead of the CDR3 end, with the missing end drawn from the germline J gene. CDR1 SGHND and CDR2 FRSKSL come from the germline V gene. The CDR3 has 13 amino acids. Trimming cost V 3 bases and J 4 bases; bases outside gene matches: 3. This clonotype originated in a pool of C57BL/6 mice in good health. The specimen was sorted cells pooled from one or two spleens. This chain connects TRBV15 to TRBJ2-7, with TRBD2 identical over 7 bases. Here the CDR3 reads CASSFPGGYEQYF. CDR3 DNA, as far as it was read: TGTGCCAGCAGTTTTCCTGGGGGATATGAACAGTAC.